The clone carrying this T cell receptor (beta chain) was observed a few times. Its antigen remains unidentified. The length of the CDR3 is 11 residues. The ends were cut back, 5 bases at V and 7 bases at J, with 8 bases in the middle. As the method for making TCR beta libraries, quantitative 5'-RACE with molecular barcodes was used. TCRdb reanalysed the 5' RACE reads using MiXCR and keeps one entry per CDR3 protein. The sample records 300,000 to 350,000 distinct CDR3 sequences, about 15% being singletons. This sample is drawn from a study of CD8 T cells in ankylosing spondylitis. The study's findings and limits: In synovial fluid and blood from reactive arthritis, some motif variants were previously reported. Disease-linked clones were found to be CD8+ and relatively rare in peripheral blood. Reportedly, significant enrichment of disease-linked clones occurred in matched ankylosing spondylitis synovial fluid.

This rearrangement joins TRBV12-3 or TRBV12-4 to TRBJ1-1; no firm D call. The TCR was taken from a male donor with ankylosing spondylitis or in good health (not recorded which). The source material was blood, either unsorted or a sorted T cell fraction (not recorded which). CDR3 nucleotide sequence: TGTGCCAGCAGTATAGAAGTTGAAGCTTTCTTT. It specifies CASSIEVEAFF.